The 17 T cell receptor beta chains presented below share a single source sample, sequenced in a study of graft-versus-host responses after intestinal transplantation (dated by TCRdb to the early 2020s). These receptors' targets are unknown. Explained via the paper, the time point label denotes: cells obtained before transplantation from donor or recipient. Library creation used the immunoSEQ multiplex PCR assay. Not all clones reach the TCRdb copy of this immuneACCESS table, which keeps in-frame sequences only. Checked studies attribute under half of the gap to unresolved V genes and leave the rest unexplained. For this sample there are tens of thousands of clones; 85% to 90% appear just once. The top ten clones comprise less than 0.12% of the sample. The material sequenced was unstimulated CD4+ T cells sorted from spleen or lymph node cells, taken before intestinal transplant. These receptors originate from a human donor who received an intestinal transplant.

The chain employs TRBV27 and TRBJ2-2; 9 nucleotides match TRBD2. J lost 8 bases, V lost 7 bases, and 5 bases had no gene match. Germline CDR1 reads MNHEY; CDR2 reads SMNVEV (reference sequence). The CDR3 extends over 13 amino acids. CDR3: CASKPLAGGELFF. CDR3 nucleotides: TGTGCCAGCAAGCCTCTAGCGGGGGGGGAGCTGTTTTTT.

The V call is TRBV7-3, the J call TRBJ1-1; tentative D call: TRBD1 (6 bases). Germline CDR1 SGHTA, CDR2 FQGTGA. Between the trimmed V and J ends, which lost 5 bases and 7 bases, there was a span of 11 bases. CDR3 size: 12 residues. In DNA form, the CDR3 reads TGTGCCAGCAGCCGCGGACAGAATGAAGCTTTCTTT. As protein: CASSRGQNEAFF.

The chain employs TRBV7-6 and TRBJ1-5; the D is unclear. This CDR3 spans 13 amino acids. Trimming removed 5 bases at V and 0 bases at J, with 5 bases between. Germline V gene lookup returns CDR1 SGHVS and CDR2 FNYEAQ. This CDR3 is CASSAYSNQPQHF. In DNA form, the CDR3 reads TGTGCCAGCAGCGCCTATAGCAATCAGCCCCAGCATTTT. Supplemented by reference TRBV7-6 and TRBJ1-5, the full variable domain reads GAGVSQSPRYKVTKRGQDVALRCDPISGHVSLYWYRQALGQGPEFLTYFNYEAQQDKSGLPNDRFSAERPEGSISTLTIQRTEQRDSAMYRCASSAYSNQPQHFGDGTRLSIL.

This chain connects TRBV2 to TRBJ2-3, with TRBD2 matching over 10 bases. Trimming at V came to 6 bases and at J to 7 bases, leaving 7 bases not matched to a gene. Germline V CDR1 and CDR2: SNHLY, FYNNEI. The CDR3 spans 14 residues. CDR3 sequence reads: CASRPSGGANTQYF. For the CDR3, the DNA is TGTGCCAGCAGACCCAGCGGGGGGGCAAATACGCAGTATTTT.

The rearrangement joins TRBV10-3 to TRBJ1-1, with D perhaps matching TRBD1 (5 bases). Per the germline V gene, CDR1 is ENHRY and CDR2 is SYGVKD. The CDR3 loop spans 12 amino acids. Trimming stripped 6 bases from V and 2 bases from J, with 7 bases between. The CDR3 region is CAISTGNTEAFF. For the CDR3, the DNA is TGTGCCATCAGCACAGGAAACACTGAAGCTTTCTTT.

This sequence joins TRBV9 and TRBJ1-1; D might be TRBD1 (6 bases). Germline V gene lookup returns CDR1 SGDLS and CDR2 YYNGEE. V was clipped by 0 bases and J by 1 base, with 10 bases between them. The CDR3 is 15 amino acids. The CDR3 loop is CASSVALGGNTEAFF. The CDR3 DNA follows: TGTGCCAGCAGCGTAGCTTTAGGGGGGAACACTGAAGCTTTCTTT.

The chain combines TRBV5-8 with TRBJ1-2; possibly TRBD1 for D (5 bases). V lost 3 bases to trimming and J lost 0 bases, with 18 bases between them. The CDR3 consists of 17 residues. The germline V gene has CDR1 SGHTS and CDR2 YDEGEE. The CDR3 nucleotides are TGTGCCAGCAGCTACCATCAGGGCCTTACAGCTAACTATGGCTACACCTTC. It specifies CASSYHQGLTANYGYTF.

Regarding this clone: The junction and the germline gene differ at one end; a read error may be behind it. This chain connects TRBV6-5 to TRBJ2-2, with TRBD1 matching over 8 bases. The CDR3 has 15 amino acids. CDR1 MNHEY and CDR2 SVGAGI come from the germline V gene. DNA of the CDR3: TGTGCCAGCAGCTACTCCAGGGGGCAGGCCGGGGAGCTGTTTTTT. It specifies CASSYSRGQAGELFF.

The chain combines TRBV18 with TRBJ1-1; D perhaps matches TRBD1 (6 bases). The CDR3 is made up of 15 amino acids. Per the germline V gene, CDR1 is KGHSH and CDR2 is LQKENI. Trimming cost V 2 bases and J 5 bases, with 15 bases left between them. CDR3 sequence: CASSPTQGRGTEAFF. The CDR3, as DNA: TGTGCCAGCTCACCAACCCAGGGGCGAGGGACTGAAGCTTTCTTT.

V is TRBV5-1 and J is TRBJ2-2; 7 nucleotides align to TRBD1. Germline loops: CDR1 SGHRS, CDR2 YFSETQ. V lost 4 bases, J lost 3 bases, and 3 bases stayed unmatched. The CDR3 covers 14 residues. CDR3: CASSVTGYTGELFF. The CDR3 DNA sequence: TGCGCCAGCAGCGTGACAGGGTACACCGGGGAGCTGTTTTTT.

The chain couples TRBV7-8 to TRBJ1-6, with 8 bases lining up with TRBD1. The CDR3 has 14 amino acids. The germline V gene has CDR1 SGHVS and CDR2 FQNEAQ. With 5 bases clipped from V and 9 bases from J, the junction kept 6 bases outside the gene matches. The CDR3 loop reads CASSPGQGGSPLHF. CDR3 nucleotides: TGTGCCAGCAGCCCAGGACAGGGCGGTTCACCCCTCCACTTT.

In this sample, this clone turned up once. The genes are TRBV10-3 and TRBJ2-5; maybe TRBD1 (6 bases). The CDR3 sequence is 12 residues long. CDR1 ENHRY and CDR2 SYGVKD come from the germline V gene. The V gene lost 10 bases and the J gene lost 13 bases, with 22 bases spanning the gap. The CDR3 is CATQGVTGMRYF. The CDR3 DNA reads TGTGCCACACAAGGAGTAACAGGGATGCGGTACTTC.

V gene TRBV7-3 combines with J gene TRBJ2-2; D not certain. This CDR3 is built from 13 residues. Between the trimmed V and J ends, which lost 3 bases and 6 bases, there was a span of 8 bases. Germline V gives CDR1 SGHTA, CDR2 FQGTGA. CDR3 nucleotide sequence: TGTGCCAGCAGCTTTTCCAGCGCCGGGGAGCTGTTTTTT. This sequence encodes CASSFSSAGELFF.

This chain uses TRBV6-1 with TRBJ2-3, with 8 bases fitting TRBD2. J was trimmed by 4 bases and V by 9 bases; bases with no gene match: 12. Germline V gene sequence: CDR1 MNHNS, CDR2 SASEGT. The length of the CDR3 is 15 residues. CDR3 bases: TGTGCCAGTCAACCGGGACTAGAGGGGGCAGATACGCAGTATTTT. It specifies CASQPGLEGADTQYF.

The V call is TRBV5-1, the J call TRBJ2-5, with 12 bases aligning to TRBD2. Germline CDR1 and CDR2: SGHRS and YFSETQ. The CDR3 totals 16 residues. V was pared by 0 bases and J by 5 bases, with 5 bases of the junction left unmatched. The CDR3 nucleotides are TGCGCCAGCAGCTTGGGTGCTAGCGGGGGGGCTGAGACCCAGTACTTC. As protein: CASSLGASGGAETQYF.

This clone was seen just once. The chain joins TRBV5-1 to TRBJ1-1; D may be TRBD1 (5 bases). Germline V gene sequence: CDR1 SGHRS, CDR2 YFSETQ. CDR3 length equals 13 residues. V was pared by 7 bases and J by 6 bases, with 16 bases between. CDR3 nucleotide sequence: TGCGCCAGCGCTGGGGGGGGTTCGTCTGAAGCTTTCTTT. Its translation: CASAGGGSSEAFF.

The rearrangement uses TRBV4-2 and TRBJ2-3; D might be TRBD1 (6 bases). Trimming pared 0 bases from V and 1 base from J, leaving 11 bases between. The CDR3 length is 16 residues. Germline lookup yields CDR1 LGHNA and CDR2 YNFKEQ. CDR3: CASSQDRGLGTDTQYF. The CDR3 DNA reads TGTGCCAGCAGCCAAGATAGGGGGTTGGGCACAGATACGCAGTATTTT.